Presented here are 3 T cell receptor beta chains from one specimen sequenced in a study of OX40 agonist ivuxolimab in advanced cancers. Library generation was performed with the immunoSEQ multiplex PCR assay. What TCRdb holds here is the immuneACCESS table cut down to in-frame rearrangements. Part of the clones is not present; checked against another copy, under half of the missing clones reflect an unresolved V gene, and the others are unexplained. Counted in this sample were some 45,000 clones; just over 90% of them appeared once. The ten largest clones take up about 19% of the sample. The sample in question was CD4+ or CD8+ T cells sorted from blood, obtained in a trial of the OX40 agonist ivuxolimab. The origin of the receptors is an adult with an advanced solid tumor such as melanoma, head and neck, liver or kidney cancer.

This sequence joins TRBV28 and TRBJ2-7; 8 bases agree with TRBD1. After removal of 6 bases from V and 7 bases from J, the junction contained 11 bases not matched to a gene. The germline CDR1 and CDR2 sequences are MDHEN and SYDVKM. The CDR3 sequence is 14 residues long. This chain's CDR3 is CASSLRTGPKEQYF. CDR3 DNA sequence: TGTGCCAGCAGCCTTCGGACAGGGCCAAAGGAGCAGTACTTC. The full variable domain, with the rest looked up from reference TRBV28 and TRBJ2-7, is DVKVTQSSRYLVKRTGEKVFLECVQDMDHENMFWYRQDPGLGLRLIYFSYDVKMKEKGDIPEGYSVSREKKERFSLILESASTNQTSMYLCASSLRTGPKEQYFGPGTRLTVT.

The chain has TRBV5-6 and TRBJ2-3, with 8 bases identical to TRBD2. V was pared by 0 bases and J by 7 bases, with 13 bases of the junction left unmatched. The length of the CDR3 is 17 residues. Germline CDR1 reads SGHDT; CDR2 reads YYEEEE. CDR3 DNA sequence: TGTGCCAGCAGCTTGGATCCGGGACTAGTGGCACAAAATACGCAGTATTTT. It codes for CASSLDPGLVAQNTQYF.

The chain combines TRBV19 with TRBJ2-1; a possible D gene is TRBD2 (5 bases). Trimming cost V 0 bases and J 7 bases, with 13 bases left between them. Germline V CDR1 and CDR2: LNHDA, SQIVND (reference sequence). This CDR3 is 15 amino acids long. Written as DNA, the CDR3 is TGTGCCAGTAGTATAGAGGTGAATAGCGTGAATGAGCAGTTCTTC. It translates to CASSIEVNSVNEQFF. Variable domain in full (rest from reference TRBV19 and TRBJ2-1): DGGITQSPKYLFRKEGQNVTLSCEQNLNHDAMYWYRQDPGQGLRLIYYSQIVNDFQKGDIAEGYSVSREKKESFPLTVTSAQKNPTAFYLCASSIEVNSVNEQFFGPGTRLTVL.